Below are 5 T cell receptor beta chains sequenced from a single sample in a study of T cells in Graves' hyperthyroidism and ophthalmopathy. RNA transcripts were the template for amplifying TCR beta CDR3 regions. TCR CDR3 underwent first-round RT-PCR with the HTBI primer set. TCRdb reanalysed the multiplex PCR reads using MiXCR and keeps one entry per CDR3 protein. In the table there are some 560,000 distinct CDR3 sequences, 14% of which are singletons. The sequencing input was blood. These receptors came from a woman aged 40 to 50 with Graves' hyperthyroidism.

This clonotype was seen a few times. V is TRBV7-9 and J is TRBJ2-5; D is ambiguous. The germline V gene encodes CDR1 SEHNR and CDR2 FQNEAQ (reference sequence). V dropped 5 bases and J dropped 2 bases, with 6 bases sitting between them. The CDR3 totals 12 residues. CDR3 nucleotides: TGTGCCAGCAGCGGTCGGCAAGAGACCCAGTACTTC. It codes for CASSGRQETQYF. Supplemented by reference TRBV7-9 and TRBJ2-5, the full variable domain reads DTGVSQNPRHKITKRGQNVTFRCDPISEHNRLYWYRQTLGQGPEFLTYFQNEAQLEKSRLLSDRFSAERPKGSFSTLEIQRTEQGDSAMYLCASSGRQETQYFGPGTRLLVL.

This clonotype appeared a few times. Because the CDR3 is missing its conserved closing phenylalanine or tryptophan, this is likely a read error. As DNA, the CDR3 is TGTGCCAGCAGCTTGTACGCGACAGGGGTACGGGAGACCCAGTACCTC. It is translated as CASSLYATGVRETQYL. The rearrangement links TRBV11-2 to TRBJ2-5; 8 bases align to TRBD1. The CDR3 extends over 16 amino acids. Germline V gives CDR1 SGHAT, CDR2 FQNNGV. V lost 3 bases to trimming and J lost 5 bases; unmatched junction nucleotides: 11.

Many counts were recorded for this clonotype. CDR3 nucleotide sequence: TGTGCCAGCAGACGGGAAGTCTCCTGGGAGACCCAGTACTTC. It specifies CASRREVSWETQYF. V gene TRBV6-2 or TRBV6-3 combines with J gene TRBJ2-5; perhaps TRBD2 as D (5 bases). The V gene lost 6 bases and the J gene lost 5 bases, with 16 bases spanning the gap. This CDR3 has 14 amino acids. The germline CDR1 and CDR2 sequences are MNHEY and SVGEGT.

Ten or more counts support this clonotype. The V gene is TRBV6-1, the J gene TRBJ2-3; D may be TRBD1 (6 bases). V was clipped by 5 bases and J by 4 bases, with 13 bases between them. CDR1 is MNHNS and CDR2 is SASEGT in the germline V gene. The CDR3 is 14 amino acids. The chain's CDR3 is CASSWGQGSDTQYF. CDR3 DNA sequence: TGTGCCAGCAGTTGGGGGCAGGGGTCAGATACGCAGTATTTT.

The chain uses TRBV27 and TRBJ2-3; TRBD2 matches at 12 bases. The germline V gene encodes CDR1 MNHEY and CDR2 SMNVEV (reference sequence). This CDR3 comprises 19 residues. V shed 5 bases and J 8 bases; nucleotides not matched to a gene: 20. CDR3 bases: TGTGCCAGCAGTGCCACCTCCCGACTAGCGGGAGCCTGGGAGGGTACGCAGTATTTT. As protein: CASSATSRLAGAWEGTQYF.